The rows below give T cell receptor beta chains drawn from one sample of a study of radiation and T cells in renal cell carcinoma. TCRdb's table, derived via immunoSEQ multiplex PCR, lists solely in-frame clones and lacks some. The sample lists 97,000 or so clones, 75% to 85% occurring once. The sample consisted of blood, taken from a patient whose treatment included radiotherapy and nephrectomy. These receptors all come from a man aged 55 to 70 with renal cell carcinoma. Each CDR3 is given with its conserved first and last residue. D genes are given only for firm matches. Expanded clones are given a class, and other clones once, few, many or no size at all.

d_call: .
clone_size: .
v_call: TRBV27
j_call: TRBJ2-7
cdr3_nt: TGTGCCAGCAGTCCCGGATTAGGGGCCCTAGTGGTGGTCGAGCAGTACTTC
cdr3_aa: CASSPGLGALVVVEQYF

d_call: TRBD2
clone_size: .
v_call: TRBV11-2
j_call: TRBJ2-7
cdr3_nt: TGTGCCAGCAGTCTGTGGGCTAGCGGAACCTACGAGCAGTACTTC
cdr3_aa: CASSLWASGTYEQYF

d_call: .
clone_size: few
v_call: TRBV5-4
j_call: TRBJ1-2
cdr3_nt: TGTGCCAGCAGCTTAAGTCCAGAGGCTAACTATGGCTACACCTTC
cdr3_aa: CASSLSPEANYGYTF

d_call: .
clone_size: .
v_call: TRBV5-6
j_call: TRBJ2-1
cdr3_nt: TGTGCCAGCAGCTTTTGGGTAGGAATGGGCAATGAGCAGTTCTTC
cdr3_aa: CASSFWVGMGNEQFF

d_call: TRBD1
clone_size: .
v_call: TRBV5-4
j_call: TRBJ2-1
cdr3_nt: TGTGCCAGCAGATCCGGGACAGGGTCCTACAATGGGCAGTTCTTC
cdr3_aa: CASRSGTGSYNGQFF

d_call: TRBD1
clone_size: .
v_call: TRBV10-3
j_call: TRBJ2-7
cdr3_nt: TGTGCCATCAGTGAGGGGACAGGGGCGGACGAGCAGTACTTC
cdr3_aa: CAISEGTGADEQYF

d_call: .
clone_size: .
v_call: TRBV29-1
j_call: TRBJ2-5
cdr3_nt: TGCAGCGTTGAAGCCTCCGGGAAGTGGGAGACCCAGTACTTC
cdr3_aa: CSVEASGKWETQYF

d_call: .
clone_size: .
v_call: TRBV15
j_call: TRBJ1-4
cdr3_nt: TGTGCCACCAGCAGGGGGGGCAGGACCGGTGGGGAAAAACTGTTTTTT
cdr3_aa: CATSRGGRTGGEKLFF

d_call: .
clone_size: few
v_call: TRBV5-1
j_call: TRBJ2-3
cdr3_nt: TGCGCCAGCAGCTTGGGAAACCTTCGCGGAGATACGCAGTATTTT
cdr3_aa: CASSLGNLRGDTQYF

d_call: .
clone_size: .
v_call: TRBV7-2
j_call: TRBJ2-1
cdr3_nt: TGTGCCAGCAGCTTAGCAGCGTTGGCTCTAGGGGATCAGCAGTTCTTC
cdr3_aa: CASSLAALALGDQQFF

d_call: .
clone_size: .
v_call: TRBV19
j_call: TRBJ2-7
cdr3_nt: TGTGCCAGTAGTATAGCCTTCGGAGGGTACTACGAGCAGTACTTC
cdr3_aa: CASSIAFGGYYEQYF

d_call: .
clone_size: .
v_call: TRBV14
j_call: TRBJ1-2
cdr3_nt: TGTGCCAGCAGCCCGTACTTGGACGGGACGGCAGACTATGGCTACACCTTC
cdr3_aa: CASSPYLDGTADYGYTF

d_call: TRBD1
clone_size: .
v_call: TRBV11-2
j_call: TRBJ2-3
cdr3_nt: TGTGCCAGCAGTCCCCAGGGGGTTGTGACAGATACGCAGTATTTT
cdr3_aa: CASSPQGVVTDTQYF

d_call: TRBD1
clone_size: .
v_call: TRBV7-8
j_call: TRBJ1-4
cdr3_nt: TGTGCCAGCAGCAGGGGGCCCGGTCGGGAAAAACTGTTTTTT
cdr3_aa: CASSRGPGREKLFF

d_call: TRBD2
clone_size: .
v_call: TRBV7-9
j_call: TRBJ2-1
cdr3_nt: TGTGCCAGCAGCTTGTCCGGGACTAGCGGGTCCTCCTACAATGAGCAGTTCTTC
cdr3_aa: CASSLSGTSGSSYNEQFF

d_call: .
clone_size: few
v_call: TRBV6-5
j_call: TRBJ2-7
cdr3_nt: TGTGCCAGCATCGACGCAAAGATCCCCTACGAGCAGTACTTC
cdr3_aa: CASIDAKIPYEQYF

d_call: TRBD1
clone_size: .
v_call: TRBV10-3
j_call: TRBJ2-7
cdr3_nt: TGTGCCATCAGTGCCCGGGACAGATCCTACGAGCAGTACTTC
cdr3_aa: CAISARDRSYEQYF

d_call: .
clone_size: .
v_call: TRBV6-5
j_call: TRBJ2-3
cdr3_nt: TGTGCCAGCAGACTCGGGCAGGGAAGGACAGATACGCAGTATTTT
cdr3_aa: CASRLGQGRTDTQYF